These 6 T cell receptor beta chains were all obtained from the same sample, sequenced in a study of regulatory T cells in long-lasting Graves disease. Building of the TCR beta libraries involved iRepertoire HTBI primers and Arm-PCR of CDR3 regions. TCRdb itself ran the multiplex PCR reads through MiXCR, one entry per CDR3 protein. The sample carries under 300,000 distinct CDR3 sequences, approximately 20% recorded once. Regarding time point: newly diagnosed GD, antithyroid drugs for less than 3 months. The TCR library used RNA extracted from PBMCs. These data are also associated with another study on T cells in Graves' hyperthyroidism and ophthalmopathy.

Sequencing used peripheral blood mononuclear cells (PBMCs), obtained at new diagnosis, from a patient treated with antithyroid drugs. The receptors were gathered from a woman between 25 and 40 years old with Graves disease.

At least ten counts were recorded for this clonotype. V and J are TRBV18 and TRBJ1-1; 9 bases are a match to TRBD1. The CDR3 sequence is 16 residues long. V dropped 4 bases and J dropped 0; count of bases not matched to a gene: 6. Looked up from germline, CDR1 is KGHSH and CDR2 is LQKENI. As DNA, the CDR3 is TGTGCCAGCTCACAGGGACAGGGCTCCCTGAACACTGAAGCTTTCTTT. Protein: CASSQGQGSLNTEAFF.

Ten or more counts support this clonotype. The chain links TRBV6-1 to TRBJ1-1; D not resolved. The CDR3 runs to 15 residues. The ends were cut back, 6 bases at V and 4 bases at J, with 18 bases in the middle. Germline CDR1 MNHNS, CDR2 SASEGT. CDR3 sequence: CASSKTVQTGTEAFF. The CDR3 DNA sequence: TGTGCCAGCAGCAAGACGGTTCAGACTGGCACTGAAGCTTTCTTT.

This CDR3 is CASSITPIGQGAGVEQYF. CDR3 sequence (DNA): TGTGCCAGCAGCATAACCCCGATAGGGCAGGGGGCCGGGGTCGAGCAGTACTTC. The V call is TRBV5-5, the J call TRBJ2-7; 8 bases fit TRBD1. V gave up 4 bases and J gave up 6 bases; unmatched junction bases: 21. Germline CDR1 SGHKS, CDR2 YYEKEE (reference sequence). This CDR3 spans 18 amino acids.

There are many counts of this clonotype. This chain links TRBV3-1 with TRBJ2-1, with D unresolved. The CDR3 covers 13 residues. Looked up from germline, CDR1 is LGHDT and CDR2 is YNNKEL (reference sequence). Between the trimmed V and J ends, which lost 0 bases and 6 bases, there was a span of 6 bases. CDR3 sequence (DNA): TGTGCCAGCAGCCAAGATGACGGCAATGAGCAGTTCTTC. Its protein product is CASSQDDGNEQFF.

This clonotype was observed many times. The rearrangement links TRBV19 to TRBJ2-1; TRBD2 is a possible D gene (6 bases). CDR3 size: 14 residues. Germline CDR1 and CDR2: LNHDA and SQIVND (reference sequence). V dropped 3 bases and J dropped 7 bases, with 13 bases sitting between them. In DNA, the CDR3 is TGTGCCAGTAGTATGTCGTGGGGGGAGAATGAGCAGTTCTTC. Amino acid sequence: CASSMSWGENEQFF.

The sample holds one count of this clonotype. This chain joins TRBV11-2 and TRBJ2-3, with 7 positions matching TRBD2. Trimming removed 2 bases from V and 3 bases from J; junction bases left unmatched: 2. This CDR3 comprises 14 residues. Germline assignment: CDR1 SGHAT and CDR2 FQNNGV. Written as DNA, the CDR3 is TGTGCCAGCAGCTTATGGCGGGAGACAGATACGCAGTATTTT. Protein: CASSLWRETDTQYF.